This TCR beta chain was captured by sequencing in a study of T-cell memory formation after mild COVID-19. Trimming took 0 bases from V and 5 from J; bases not matched to a gene: 2. The germline V gene encodes CDR1 LGHNA and CDR2 YSLEER. The CDR3 is 14 amino acids. It was 5'RACE with constant-segment primers that produced the TCR alpha and TCR beta cDNA libraries, which carried sample barcodes and UMIs. Each CDR3 protein is one row after TCRdb ran MiXCR on the 5' RACE reads. In the table there are about 440,000 distinct CDR3 sequences, around 20% of which are singletons. The sequence was obtained from an adult woman who had mild COVID-19 (a few samples of this study predate the infection). Cell type and time point are not known. Sequenced: PBMCs or a T cell subset sorted from them (not recorded which). The rearrangement uses TRBV4-3 and TRBJ2-7; 9 nucleotides match TRBD2. CDR3 DNA: TGCGCCAGCAGCCAAGAACCTAGCGGGAACGAGCAGTACTTC. Its translation is CASSQEPSGNEQYF.